The clone carrying this T cell receptor (beta chain) was counted once. Its antigen is as yet unknown. The researchers produced TCR beta cDNA from around 500 ng total RNA with a constant-region primer. What produced the TCR beta libraries was three nested multiplex PCR rounds using slightly modified ARM-PCR. Both of the initial two PCR rounds ran for approximately 11 cycles and employed TRBV1-TRBV30 forward primers alongside a C-beta reverse primer. TCRdb fed the multiplex PCR reads into MiXCR, producing one record per CDR3 protein. There are more than 90,000 distinct CDR3 sequences in the sample; around 66% occur only once, and 9.5% to 15% lies in the top ten. The data were taken from a study of tumor-infiltrating lymphocytes in primary liver carcinoma. As for the study in general: Spanning 4.2 to 10 cm, the tumors were T1-T3 N0M0. The study's findings and limits: Tumors and blood were compared for top-250-clone fraction, and tumors had the significantly higher value (p = 0.039). Appearing in all five tumor regions was true of only about 8-24% of top clones.

Unsorted bulk tissue (roughly 19-31 mg) underwent RNA and DNA co-extraction. The CDR3 extends over 12 amino acids. CDR1 SQVTM and CDR2 ANQGSEA come from the germline V gene. The receptor was derived from a woman aged 55-69 years with primary liver carcinoma and hepatitis B virus infection. Sequences were obtained from liver tumor tissue from sampling region 2. As for subset: tumor region T2, inferior pole. The V and J genes are TRBV29-1 and TRBJ2-1; TRBD1 might be the D (6 bases). The CDR3 region is CIDRIDNNEQFF. CDR3 in DNA: TGCATCGACAGGATTGATAACAATGAGCAGTTCTTC.